Given below is one T cell receptor (beta chain) in context. Sequencing was performed with immunoSEQ multiplex PCR; in TCRdb, only in-frame clones are kept and a portion is missing. The sample has under 90,000 clones; roughly 94% are singletons. The sample comes from a study of technical replicates of blood from a handful of donors. V shed 5 bases, J shed 7 bases, and the junction held 4 bases outside the gene matches. The CDR3 length is 14 residues. Germline V gene lookup returns CDR1 SGHRS and CDR2 YFSETQ. The source of this sequence is a human donor in good health. This chain uses TRBV5-1 with TRBJ1-4; 11 bases agree with TRBD1. The sequenced sample was T cells isolated from PBMCs. This CDR3 reads CASRPGQGGEKLFF. The CDR3 DNA reads TGCGCCAGCAGACCGGGACAGGGGGGTGAAAAACTGTTTTTT.